This T cell receptor beta chain was captured in a study of T cells in Graves' hyperthyroidism and ophthalmopathy (dated 2019 in TCRdb). Looking at the study overall: Peripheral blood was sampled at the time of initial diagnosis, prior to any treatment. TCR V-J signatures able to tell the groups apart were searched for in a discovery cohort of approximately 95 patients, of whom around 43 had Graves' ophthalmopathy and about 60 had stable Graves' hyperthyroidism. An independent validation cohort of about 19 hyperthyroidism patients and 17 patients who later progressed to ophthalmopathy tested prospective prediction of ophthalmopathy. The approximately 90 discovery patients were randomly split 7:3 into training and test sets. In addition, the study compared T-cell repertoires in thyroid tissue and in blood from six Graves' hyperthyroidism patients. Once sampling was done, hyperthyroidism patients were given methimazole at a starting dose of 30 mg daily, whereas ophthalmopathy patients were given high-dose intravenous methylprednisolone. The paper reports TCR Vbeta CDR3 sequencing of approximately 130 peripheral blood samples: some 41 ophthalmopathy, fewer than 80 hyperthyroidism and around 17 progressor patients.

V is pared back by 0 bases and J by 4 bases, with 7 bases lying between the germline termini. The germline V gene (reference sequence) supplies CDR1 SGHKS and CDR2 YYEKEE. The CDR3 measures 14 amino acids from cysteine to phenylalanine. Left in the record is the CDR3 DNA by itself, 42 bases read in frame from the first base. TCR beta CDR3 regions were amplified from RNA transcripts. The TCR CDR3 was subjected to a first round of RT-PCR using the HTBI primer set and the Qiagen OneStep RT-PCR kit. A second multiplex PCR round built the libraries, followed by size selection and purification. The libraries were sequenced on an Illumina HiSeq2000 using paired-end 100 bp reads. In the paper's pipeline: SOAPnuke was used to process the raw data, with reads discarded if the reads contained adapters or uncalled bases, had a mean Phred below 15, or lacked an exact constant-primer or identifier match. High-quality paired reads were merged using COPE v1.2.5, and each unique nucleotide sequence was defined as a clonotype. MiTCR v1.1 was used to align the clonotypes against IMGT TRBV, TRBD and TRBJ reference segments. The analysis included only V-J combinations with a frequency above 0.0001, which together covered roughly 99% of the repertoires. The TCS score was defined as the ratio of F50 (clonal expansion) to E x V (chaos), calculated using BLOSUM62-based TCRdist between CDR3 peptides within each V-J. Welch's t-statistics and random forest reduced roughly 530 V-J features to 13, which were used in a naive Bayes classifier (R e1071). TCRdb cleaned the public reads at Q25 with fastp, built clones with MiXCR and kept in-frame beta chains. CDR3 protein duplicates are merged, each entry listing the most common genes and DNA. TCRdb, not the authors, supplied the V and J calls. Within this sample are about 600,000 distinct CDR3 sequences, with approximately 15% of them counted one time only. Approximately 13% of the sample comes from the top ten.

What the authors observed across the whole study: Most expanded thyroid clonotypes (frequency above 0.001) were also detected in blood, suggesting blood repertoires may reflect thyroid immune responses. No statistical method was used to set the sample size in advance, and investigators knew the group allocation. In validation, the model predicted progression to ophthalmopathy a median of roughly 6.5 months before onset, with around 70% sensitivity and nearly 75% specificity. A 13 V-J signature model separated ophthalmopathy from stable hyperthyroidism, with roughly 88% sensitivity and roughly 82% specificity in cross-validation and 80%/75% in testing.

This clonotype occurred many times. The clone's antigen remains unknown. No much larger clonotype is one base removed from it; base qualities were not supplied. In the ophthalmopathy patients, disease was moderately to severely active, with a Clinical Activity Score of 3 or more, a NOSPECS grade of 4 or more, and a duration of less than 3 months. The study excluded patients with uncontrolled infections, other autoimmune diseases, pregnancy or lactation. Clinical symptoms, serum thyroxine and TRAb, thyroid ultrasound, and orbital computed tomography formed the basis for the diagnoses. Ficoll-Paque density gradient centrifugation was used to isolate PBMCs from 8 to 10 ml of fresh peripheral blood. Total RNA was extracted with Trizol reagent, and quality was checked on an Agilent 2100 Bioanalyzer.

The sample was blood. Recombination joined TRBV5-5 with TRBJ2-2, with no confidently assigned D gene. The sequence was obtained from a woman aged 45-60 years with Graves' ophthalmopathy. The DNA reads TGTGCCAGCAGCTTGGTGTCAAGCACCGGGGAGCTGTTTTTT. It is translated as CASSLVSSTGELFF.